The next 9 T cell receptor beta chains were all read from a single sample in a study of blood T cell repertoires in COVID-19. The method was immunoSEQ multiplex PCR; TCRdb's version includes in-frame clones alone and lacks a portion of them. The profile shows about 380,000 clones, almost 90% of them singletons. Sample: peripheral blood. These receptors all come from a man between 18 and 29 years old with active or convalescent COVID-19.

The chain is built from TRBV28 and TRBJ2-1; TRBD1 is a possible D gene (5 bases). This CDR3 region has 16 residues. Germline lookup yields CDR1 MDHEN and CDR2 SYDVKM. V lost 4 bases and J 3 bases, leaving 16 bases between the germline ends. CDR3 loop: CASSSTRARGYNEQFF. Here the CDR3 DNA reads TGTGCCAGCAGTTCTACCAGGGCAAGGGGCTACAATGAGCAGTTCTTC.

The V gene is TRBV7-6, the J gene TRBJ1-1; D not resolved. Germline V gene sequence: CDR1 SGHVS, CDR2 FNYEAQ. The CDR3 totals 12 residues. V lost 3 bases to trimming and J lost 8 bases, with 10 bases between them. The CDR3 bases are TGTGCCAGCAGCTTGCTACAGCAGGAAGCTTTCTTT. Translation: CASSLLQQEAFF.

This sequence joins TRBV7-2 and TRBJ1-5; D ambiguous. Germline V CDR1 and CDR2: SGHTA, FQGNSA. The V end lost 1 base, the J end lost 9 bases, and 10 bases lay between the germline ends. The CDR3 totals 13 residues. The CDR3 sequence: CASSLDARRPQHF. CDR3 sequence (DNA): TGTGCCAGCAGCTTAGACGCGCGGCGGCCCCAGCATTTT.

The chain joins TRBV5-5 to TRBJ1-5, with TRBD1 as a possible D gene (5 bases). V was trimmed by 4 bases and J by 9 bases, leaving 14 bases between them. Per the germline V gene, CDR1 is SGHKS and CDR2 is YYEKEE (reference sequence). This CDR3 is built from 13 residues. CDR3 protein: CASSPDTRWPQHF. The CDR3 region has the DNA TGTGCCAGCAGCCCGGACACCCGGTGGCCCCAGCATTTT. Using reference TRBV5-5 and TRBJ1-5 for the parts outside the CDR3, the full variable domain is DAGVTQSPTHLIKTRGQQVTLRCSPISGHKSVSWYQQVLGQGPQFIFQYYEKEERGRGNFPDRFSARQFPNYSSELNVNALLLGDSALYLCASSPDTRWPQHFGDGTRLSIL.

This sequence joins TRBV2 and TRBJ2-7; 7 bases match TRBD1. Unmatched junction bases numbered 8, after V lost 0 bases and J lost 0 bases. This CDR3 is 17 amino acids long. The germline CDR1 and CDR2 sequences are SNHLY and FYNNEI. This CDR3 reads CASSEALWTGSSYEQYF. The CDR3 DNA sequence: TGTGCCAGCAGTGAAGCGCTTTGGACAGGTAGCTCCTACGAGCAGTACTTC.

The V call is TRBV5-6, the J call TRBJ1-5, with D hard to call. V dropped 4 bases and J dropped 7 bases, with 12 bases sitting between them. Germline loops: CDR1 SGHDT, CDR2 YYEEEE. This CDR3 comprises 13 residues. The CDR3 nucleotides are TGTGCCAGCAGCCTCACACGGGAGCAGCCCCAGCATTTT. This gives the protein CASSLTREQPQHF.

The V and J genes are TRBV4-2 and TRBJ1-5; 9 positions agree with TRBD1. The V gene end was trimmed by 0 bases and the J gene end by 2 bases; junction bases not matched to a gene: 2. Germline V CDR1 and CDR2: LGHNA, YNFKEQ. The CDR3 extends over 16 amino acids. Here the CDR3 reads CASSQDRDRGNQPQHF. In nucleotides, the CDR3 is TGTGCCAGCAGCCAAGACCGGGACAGGGGCAATCAGCCCCAGCATTTT.

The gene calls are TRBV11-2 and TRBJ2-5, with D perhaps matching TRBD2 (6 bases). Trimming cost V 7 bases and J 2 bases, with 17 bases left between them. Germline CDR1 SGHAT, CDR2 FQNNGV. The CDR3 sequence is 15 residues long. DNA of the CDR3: TGTGCCAGCACCCCCCCCGGAGGGATACAAGAGACCCAGTACTTC. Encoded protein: CASTPPGGIQETQYF.

DNA for the CDR3: TGTGCCAGCAGGTGGACAGGGGTTAGCGAAAAACTGTTTTTT. Translated: CASRWTGVSEKLFF. V gene TRBV27 combines with J gene TRBJ1-4; 9 positions agree with TRBD1. The CDR3 is made up of 14 amino acids. Trimming at V came to 6 bases and at J to 8 bases, leaving 7 bases not matched to a gene. The germline V gene encodes CDR1 MNHEY and CDR2 SMNVEV (reference sequence).